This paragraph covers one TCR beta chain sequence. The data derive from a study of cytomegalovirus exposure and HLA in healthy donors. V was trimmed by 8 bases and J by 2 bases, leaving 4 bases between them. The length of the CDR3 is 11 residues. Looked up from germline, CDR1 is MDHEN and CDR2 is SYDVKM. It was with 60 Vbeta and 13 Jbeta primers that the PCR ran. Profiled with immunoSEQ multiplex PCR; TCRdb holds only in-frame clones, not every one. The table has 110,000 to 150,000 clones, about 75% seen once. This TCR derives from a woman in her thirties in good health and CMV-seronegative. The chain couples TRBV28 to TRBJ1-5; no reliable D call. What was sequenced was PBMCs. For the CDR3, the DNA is TGTGCCAGCCAGGGCAATCAGCCCCAGCATTTT. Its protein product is CASQGNQPQHF.